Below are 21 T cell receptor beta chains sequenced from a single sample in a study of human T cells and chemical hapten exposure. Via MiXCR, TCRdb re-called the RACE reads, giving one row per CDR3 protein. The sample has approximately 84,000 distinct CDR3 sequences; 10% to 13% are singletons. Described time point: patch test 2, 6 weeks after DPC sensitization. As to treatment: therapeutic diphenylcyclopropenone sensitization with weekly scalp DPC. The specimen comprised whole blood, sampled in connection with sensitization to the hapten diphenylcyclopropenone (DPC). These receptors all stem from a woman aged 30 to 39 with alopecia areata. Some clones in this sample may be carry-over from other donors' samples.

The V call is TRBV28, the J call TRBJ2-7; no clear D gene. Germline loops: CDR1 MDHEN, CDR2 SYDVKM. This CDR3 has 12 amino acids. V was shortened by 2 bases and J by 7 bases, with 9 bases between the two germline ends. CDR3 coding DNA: TGTGCCAGCAGTTTAGGCCCTCTGGAGCAGTACTTC. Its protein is CASSLGPLEQYF.

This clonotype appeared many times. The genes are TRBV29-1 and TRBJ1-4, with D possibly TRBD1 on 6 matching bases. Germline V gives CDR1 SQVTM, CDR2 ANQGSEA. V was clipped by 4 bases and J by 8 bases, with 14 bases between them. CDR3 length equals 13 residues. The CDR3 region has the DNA TGCAGCGTTGGGGGGGCAGGGCAAGAAAAACTGTTTTTT. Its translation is CSVGGAGQEKLFF.

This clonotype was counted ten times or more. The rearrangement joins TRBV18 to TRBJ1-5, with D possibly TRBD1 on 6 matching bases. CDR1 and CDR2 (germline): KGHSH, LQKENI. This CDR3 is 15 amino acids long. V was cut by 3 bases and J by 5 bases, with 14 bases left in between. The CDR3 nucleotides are TGTGCCAGCTCACCTATTCACAGGGCCGATCAGCCCCAGCATTTT. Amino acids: CASSPIHRADQPQHF. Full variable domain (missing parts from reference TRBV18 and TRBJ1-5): NAGVMQNPRHLVRRRGQEARLRCSPMKGHSHVYWYRQLPEEGLKFMVYLQKENIIDESGMPKERFSAEFPKEGPSILRIQQVVRGDSAAYFCASSPIHRADQPQHFGDGTRLSIL.

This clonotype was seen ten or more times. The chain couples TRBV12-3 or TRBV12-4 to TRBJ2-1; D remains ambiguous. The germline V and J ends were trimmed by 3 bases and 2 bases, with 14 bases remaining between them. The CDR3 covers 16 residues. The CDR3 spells CASSFWASGAYNEQFF. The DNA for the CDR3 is TGTGCCAGCAGTTTTTGGGCTAGTGGGGCCTACAATGAGCAGTTCTTC.

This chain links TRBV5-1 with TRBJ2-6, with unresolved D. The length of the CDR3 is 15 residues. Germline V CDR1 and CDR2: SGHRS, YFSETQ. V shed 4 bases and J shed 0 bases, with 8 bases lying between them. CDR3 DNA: TGCGCCAGCAGCCCTACTACCTCTGGGGCCAACGTCCTGACTTTC. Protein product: CASSPTTSGANVLTF.

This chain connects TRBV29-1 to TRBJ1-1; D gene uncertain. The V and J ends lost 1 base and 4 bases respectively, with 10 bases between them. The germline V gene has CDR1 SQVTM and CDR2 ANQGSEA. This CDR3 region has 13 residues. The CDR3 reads CSVEVAVGTEAFF. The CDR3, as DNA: TGCAGCGTTGAAGTGGCGGTGGGCACTGAAGCTTTCTTT.

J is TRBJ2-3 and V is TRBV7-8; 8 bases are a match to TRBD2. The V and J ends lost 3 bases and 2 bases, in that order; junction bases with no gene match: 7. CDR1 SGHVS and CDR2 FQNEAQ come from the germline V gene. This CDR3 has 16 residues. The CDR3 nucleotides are TGTGCCAGCAGCTTTCAATCAGCGGGAGCCACAGATACGCAGTATTTT. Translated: CASSFQSAGATDTQYF.

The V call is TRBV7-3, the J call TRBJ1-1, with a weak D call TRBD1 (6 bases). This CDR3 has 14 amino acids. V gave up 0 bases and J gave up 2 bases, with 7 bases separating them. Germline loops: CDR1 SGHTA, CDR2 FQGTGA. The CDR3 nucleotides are TGTGCCAGCAGCTTAACGGACAGAAACACTGAAGCTTTCTTT. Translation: CASSLTDRNTEAFF.

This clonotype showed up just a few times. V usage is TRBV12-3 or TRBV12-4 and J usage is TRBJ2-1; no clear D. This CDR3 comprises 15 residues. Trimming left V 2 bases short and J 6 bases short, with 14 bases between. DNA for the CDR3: TGTGCCAGCAGTTTAAGGCAGCATTTGGGCAATGAGCAGTTCTTC. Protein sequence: CASSLRQHLGNEQFF.

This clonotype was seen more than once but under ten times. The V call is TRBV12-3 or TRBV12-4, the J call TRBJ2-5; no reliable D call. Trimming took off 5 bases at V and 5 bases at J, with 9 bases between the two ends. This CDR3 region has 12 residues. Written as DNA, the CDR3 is TGTGCCAGCAGTCGAAAAGAGGAGACCCAGTACTTC. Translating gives CASSRKEETQYF.

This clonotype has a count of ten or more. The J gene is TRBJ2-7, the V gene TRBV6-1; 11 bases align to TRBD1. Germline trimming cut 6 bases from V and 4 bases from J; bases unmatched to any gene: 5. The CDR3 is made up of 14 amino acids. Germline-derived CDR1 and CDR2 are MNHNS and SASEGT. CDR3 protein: CASRLDRGRYEQYF. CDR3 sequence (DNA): TGTGCCAGCAGGTTGGACAGGGGGCGATACGAGCAGTACTTC.

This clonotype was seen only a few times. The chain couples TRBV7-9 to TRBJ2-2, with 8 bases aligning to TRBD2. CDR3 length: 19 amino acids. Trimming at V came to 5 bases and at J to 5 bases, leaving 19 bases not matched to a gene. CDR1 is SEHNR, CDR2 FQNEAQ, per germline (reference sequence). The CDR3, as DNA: TGTGCCAGCAGCCTTGATCGGACTAGCCGGAGATTGGCGACCGGGGAGCTGTTTTTT. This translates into CASSLDRTSRRLATGELFF.

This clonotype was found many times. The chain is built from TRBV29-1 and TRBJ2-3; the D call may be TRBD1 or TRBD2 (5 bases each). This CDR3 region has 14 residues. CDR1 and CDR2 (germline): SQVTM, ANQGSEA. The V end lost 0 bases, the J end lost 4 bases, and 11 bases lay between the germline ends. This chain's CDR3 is CSVEERQRADTQYF. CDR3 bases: TGCAGCGTTGAAGAAAGACAGAGGGCAGATACGCAGTATTTT.

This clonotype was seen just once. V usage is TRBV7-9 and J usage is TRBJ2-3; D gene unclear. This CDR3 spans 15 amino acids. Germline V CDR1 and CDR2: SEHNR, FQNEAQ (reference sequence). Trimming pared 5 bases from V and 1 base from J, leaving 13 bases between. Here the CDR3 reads CASSHQRARTDTQYF. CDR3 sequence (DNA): TGTGCCAGCAGCCACCAACGGGCACGCACAGATACGCAGTATTTT.

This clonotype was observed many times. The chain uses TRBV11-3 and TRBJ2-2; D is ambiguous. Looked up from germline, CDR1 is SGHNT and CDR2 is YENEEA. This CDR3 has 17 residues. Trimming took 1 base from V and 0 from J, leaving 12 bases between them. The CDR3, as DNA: TGTGCCAGCAGCTTAGGCGGAAGCGTCGCGAACACCGGGGAGCTGTTTTTT. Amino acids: CASSLGGSVANTGELFF.

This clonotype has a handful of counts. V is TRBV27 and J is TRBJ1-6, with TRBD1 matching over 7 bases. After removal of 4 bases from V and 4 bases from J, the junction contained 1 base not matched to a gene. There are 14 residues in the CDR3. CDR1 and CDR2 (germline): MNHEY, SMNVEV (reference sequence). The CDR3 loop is CASSWDRYNSPLHF. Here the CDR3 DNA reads TGTGCCAGCAGTTGGGACAGATATAATTCACCCCTCCACTTT.

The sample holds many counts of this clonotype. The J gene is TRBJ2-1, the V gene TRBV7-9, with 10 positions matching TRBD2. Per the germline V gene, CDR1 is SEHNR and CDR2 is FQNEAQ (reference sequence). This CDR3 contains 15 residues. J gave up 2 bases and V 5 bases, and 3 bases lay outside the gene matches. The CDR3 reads CASSPSGSPYNEQFF. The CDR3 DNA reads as TGTGCCAGCAGCCCTAGCGGGAGTCCCTACAATGAGCAGTTCTTC.

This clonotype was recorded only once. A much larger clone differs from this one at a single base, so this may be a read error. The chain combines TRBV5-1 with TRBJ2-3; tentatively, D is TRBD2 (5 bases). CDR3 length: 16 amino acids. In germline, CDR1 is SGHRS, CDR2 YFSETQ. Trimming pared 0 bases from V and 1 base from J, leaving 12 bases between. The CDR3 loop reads CASSLDGGGCTDTQYF. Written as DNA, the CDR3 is TGCGCCAGCAGCTTGGATGGCGGCGGGTGCACAGATACGCAGTATTTT.

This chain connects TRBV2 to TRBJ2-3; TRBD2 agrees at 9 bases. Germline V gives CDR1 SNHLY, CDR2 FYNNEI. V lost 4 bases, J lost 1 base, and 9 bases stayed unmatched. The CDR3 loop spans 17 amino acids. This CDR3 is CASSGEERGAGTDTQYF. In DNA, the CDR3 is TGTGCCAGCAGTGGAGAGGAGCGGGGGGCCGGCACAGATACGCAGTATTTT.

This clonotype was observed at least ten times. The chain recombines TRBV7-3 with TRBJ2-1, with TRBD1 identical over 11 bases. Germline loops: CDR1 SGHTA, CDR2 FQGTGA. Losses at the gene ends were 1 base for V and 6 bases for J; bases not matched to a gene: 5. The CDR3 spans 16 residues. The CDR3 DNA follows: TGTGCCAGCAGCTTAATGCGAGGGACAGGGGGCAATGAGCAGTTCTTC. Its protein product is CASSLMRGTGGNEQFF.

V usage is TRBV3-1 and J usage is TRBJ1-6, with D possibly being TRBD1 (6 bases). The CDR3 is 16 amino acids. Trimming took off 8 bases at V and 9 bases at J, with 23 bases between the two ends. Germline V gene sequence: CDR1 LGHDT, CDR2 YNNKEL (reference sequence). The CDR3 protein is CASRLGEGGISSPLHF. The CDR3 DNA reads TGTGCCAGCCGGCTGGGGGAGGGGGGAATAAGTTCACCCCTCCACTTT.